This T cell receptor (beta chain) was profiled in a study of shared clonotypes between healthy human individuals (dated by TCRdb to 2020 to 2022). Notes on the research overall: A few men and two women, aged 18 to 49 years, made up the cohort. To estimate repertoire size and how much clonotype sharing occurs between individuals, the study deeply sequenced the blood TCR repertoires of several healthy adults. Each donor's leukapheresis produced roughly between roughly 0.85 and 10 billion PBMCs. To increase sequencing depth and limit assay-specific biases, different laboratories used diverse techniques to prepare libraries and sequence TCR repertoires.

The research as a whole found: Because the study included only a small number of donors, the genetic and exposure-history diversity represented was limited. Sampling was restricted to blood, and TCR repertoires in tissues likely differ from the TCR repertoires found in blood. Based on pairwise subsampling, the degree of clonotype sharing among donors was expected to be affected by sequencing depth.

This clone was seen a few times. Its recognized antigen is unknown. No base quality information exists; no much larger clone differs at one position. The junction carries 17 bases between V and J, which are trimmed by 1 base and 11 bases respectively. The CDR3, cysteine through phenylalanine, is 14 amino acids long. Only the CDR3 DNA is retained, 42 bases long and in frame from the first base. CDR1 and CDR2, looked up from the germline V gene, are SGHVS and FNYEAQ. Using the deep immunoSEQ assay, multiplex PCR amplified TCR CDR3 regions from genomic DNA. Extracted genomic DNA from each cell subset was spread evenly across all wells of several immunoSEQ 96-well plates, with each plate serving as a replicate. For unsorted PBMC, 250 to 350 ng genomic DNA, equal to about 29,000 T cell genomes, was loaded into each replicate PCR. Ten immunoSEQ deep assay plates were used to sequence the unsorted PBMC genomic DNA. The purified libraries were quantified using a Qubit 3.0 fluorometer, sized with a Bioanalyzer 2100, and then quantified again using the KAPA Library Quantification kit. A separate single-read 150-cycle Illumina NextSeq 550 flow cell was used to sequence each immunoSEQ 96-well plate. For the original study's pipeline: Because the immunoSEQ output held only junctional sequences and lacked quality scores, the filtering could not match the filtering applied to full-length reads. To assign V/J genes and CDR3, sequences were annotated against IMGT germline references using PyIR, a Python wrapper for IgBLAST v1.9. Reads with weak V/J assignments (E-value above 1e-6), missing CDR3, stop codons, out-of-frame junctions, or ambiguous translated residues were removed. V3J clonotypes were defined as sequences sharing an identical inferred V gene, J gene, and CDR3 amino acid sequence. Percentage overlap between repertoires was calculated by dividing the number of shared unique clonotypes by the size of the smaller repertoire. RTK rarefaction, the Chao1 estimator, and Recon v2.1 estimates of unobserved clonotypes were used to assess repertoire richness. Sourced from immuneACCESS, this table was stored by TCRdb with only in-frame sequences that have V and J called. A share of the clones is absent; for the studies checked, an unresolved V gene accounts for under half, and the remainder has no known explanation. The V and J calls and the clone size are those of that table, but D and trimming were determined from the DNA. The sample data list some 470,000 clones, and approximately 80% of these were observed just once. The ten top clones hold approximately 13% of the sample.

The donors were healthy, HIV-negative adults with no recently reported acute infections or vaccinations. Every donor was a Caucasian adult residing in Nashville, Tennessee, USA. In the unsorted samples, some 94 million PBMCs were counted, and genomic DNA was extracted using the QIAamp DNA Blood Mini kit. After blood collection by leukapheresis, PBMCs were isolated using Ficoll-Histopaque density gradient centrifugation and then cryopreserved in the vapor phase of liquid nitrogen. The chain is made from TRBV7-6 and TRBJ1-1; the D gene is perhaps TRBD1, on 5 matching bases. The receptor comes from a woman aged 40 to 49 in good health. Some clones in this sample may be carry-over from other donors' samples. Sequencing was carried out using PBMCs. The DNA sequence is as follows: TGTGCCAGCAGCTTAGGAGGGGAGGGGCATGAGGCTTTCTTT. Its translation reads: CASSLGGEGHEAFF.